This T cell receptor (beta chain) stems from a study of graft-versus-host responses after intestinal transplantation. Study summary: Uniformly, recipients were administered anti-thymocyte globulin induction with subsequent tacrolimus and steroids for roughly three years.

Sequencing used immunoSEQ multiplex PCR; TCRdb keeps in-frame clones, though not all of them. The table includes 50,000 to 75,000 clones, around 93% detected once. About this clone: As yet, its antigen is unknown.

Broader study findings: With peak circulating GvH clone levels came an association with early post-transplant HvG declines.

The sequence was obtained from a human donor who was the organ donor for an intestinal transplant. The sample consisted of unstimulated CD4+ T cells sorted from spleen or lymph node cells, taken before transplant.

CDR3 sequence: CASKEKTGVGYTF. The CDR3 nucleotides are TGTGCCAGCAAGGAAAAAACAGGGGTTGGCTACACCTTC. This chain joins TRBV10-3 and TRBJ1-2; 7 positions match TRBD1. Germline V gives CDR1 ENHRY, CDR2 SYGVKD. The J segment lost 7 bases and the V segment lost 10 bases, leaving 12 bases of the junction unmatched. The CDR3 length is 13 residues.